The entry below describes one TCR beta chain. These data are taken from a study of CD4+ T cells in melanoma. The protocol was immunoSEQ multiplex PCR, while the TCRdb copy is restricted to in-frame clones and leaves out a portion. The sample shows 12,000 to 15,000 clones, approximately 73% of them seen only once. CDR1 SNHLY and CDR2 FYNNEI come from the germline V gene. J lost 7 bases, V lost 7 bases, and 13 bases had no gene match. This CDR3 is built from 15 residues. J is TRBJ1-3 and V is TRBV2, with 7 bases identical to TRBD1. Sequenced: cells from a culture (not recorded whether cultured in vitro). This receptor was obtained from a human donor with melanoma. The CDR3 DNA is TGTGCCAGCACCCGGATTACAGGGGTTGGTAACACCATATATTTT. This codes for CASTRITGVGNTIYF.